The present T cell receptor (beta chain) was sequenced within a study of blood T cell repertoires in COVID-19. Turning to the study itself: Specimens from acute and convalescent COVID-19 originated in the United States, Italy and Spain. T cells, B-cell-depleted T cells, or PBMCs supplied cDNA or gDNA.

Per the study methods: Estimated nucleated cell counts came from reference gene primer amplification. Data came from immunoSEQ multiplex PCR; TCRdb stores just in-frame clones and leaves some out. The DNA was the basis for D and trimming; V, J and clone size are from that table. The profile shows under 300,000 clones, around 83% of them singletons. Trimming at V came to 0 bases and at J to 4 bases, leaving 16 bases not matched to a gene. This CDR3 has 20 amino acids. Germline loops: CDR1 SGDLS, CDR2 YYNGEE. V gene TRBV9 combines with J gene TRBJ2-2, with TRBD1 matching over 9 bases. Material: peripheral blood. The receptor's source is a woman between 40 and 50 years old who had recovered from COVID-19. As DNA, the CDR3 is TGTGCCAGCAGCGTAGACCCTACAGGGGGCGACCGGGCCGGCACCGGGGAGCTGTTTTTT. Protein: CASSVDPTGGDRAGTGELFF.